The rows below give T cell receptor beta chains drawn from one sample of a study of T cell responses to AZD1222 COVID-19 vaccine. Measured with immunoSEQ multiplex PCR; TCRdb has only the in-frame clones, and not every one. The sample has 150,000 to 200,000 clones, more than 85% seen once. The starting material was peripheral blood, obtained 28 days after the second AZD1222 dose. Receptors originate from an adult who received the AZD1222 COVID-19 vaccine. Each CDR3 is given with its conserved first and last residue. The D gene is left open where the match is weak. Size is omitted from some rows. Given values are once, few, many or a class for expanded clones.

>-|TRBV5-1|-|TRBJ1-1
CASSLGGSQRSEAFF
TGCGCCAGCAGCTTGGGGGGGTCTCAAAGGTCTGAAGCTTTCTTT
>-|TRBV19|-|TRBJ2-7
CASSTTMGSYEQYF
TGTGCCAGTAGTACGACGATGGGCTCCTACGAGCAGTACTTC
>TRBD1|TRBV10-3|-|TRBJ1-5
CAISATGYDQPQHF
TGTGCCATCAGCGCGACAGGGTACGATCAGCCCCAGCATTTT
>-|TRBV10-1|-|TRBJ2-7
CASSANTGGAYEQYF
TGCGCCAGCAGTGCAAATACGGGGGGCGCCTACGAGCAGTACTTC
>-|TRBV7-2|-|TRBJ2-3
CASSLVGPTDTQYF
TGTGCCAGCAGCTTAGTGGGGCCCACAGATACGCAGTATTTT
>-|TRBV5-8|-|TRBJ2-2
CASSSVLPGSGELFF
TGTGCCAGCAGCTCCGTGCTCCCAGGGTCCGGGGAGCTGTTTTTT
>TRBD1|TRBV11-3|-|TRBJ2-7
CASSFRTGYEQYF
TGTGCCAGCAGCTTCCGGACAGGCTACGAGCAGTACTTC
>-|TRBV25-1|-|TRBJ1-2
CASSRIVTGQVGYTF
TGTGCCAGCAGCCGTATTGTGACGGGGCAGGTTGGCTACACCTTC
>TRBD1|TRBV7-8|few|TRBJ1-2
CASSNRRGNYGYTF
TGTGCCAGCAGCAACCGCAGGGGGAACTATGGCTACACCTTC
>TRBD1|TRBV6-1|few|TRBJ2-7
CASSEATGGSYEQYF
TGTGCCAGCAGTGAAGCGACAGGGGGCTCCTACGAGCAGTACTTC
>-|TRBV9|-|TRBJ1-2
CASSVAFGAASPNYTF
TGTGCCAGCAGCGTAGCATTTGGGGCCGCCTCCCCCAACTACACCTTC
>-|TRBV29-1|-|TRBJ2-1
CSVEFVGGGGVNEQFF
TGCAGCGTTGAATTTGTCGGAGGGGGGGGTGTCAATGAGCAGTTCTTC
>-|TRBV2|-|TRBJ1-1
CASAYRAPGTEAFF
TGTGCCAGCGCGTACAGGGCGCCGGGAACTGAAGCTTTCTTT
>TRBD1|TRBV2|-|TRBJ1-6
CASSESKAGGNSPLHF
TGTGCCAGCAGTGAAAGCAAGGCAGGGGGAAATTCACCCCTCCACTTT
>TRBD1|TRBV28|-|TRBJ2-2
CASSRDRGLAGATGELFF
TGTGCCAGCAGTCGGGACAGGGGGCTAGCGGGAGCCACCGGGGAGCTGTTTTTT
>TRBD1|TRBV9|-|TRBJ2-7
CASSALGQGGEQYF
TGTGCCAGCAGCGCTCTGGGACAGGGTGGCGAGCAGTACTTC
>-|TRBV10-2|-|TRBJ2-5
CASSDRDFFRETQYF
TGCGCCAGCAGCGATCGGGACTTCTTTCGGGAGACCCAGTACTTC
>TRBD2|TRBV6-6|once|TRBJ2-3
CASSPRGEREGEDTQYF
TGTGCCAGCAGTCCACGTGGAGAGCGGGAGGGCGAGGATACGCAGTATTTT
>TRBD2|TRBV3-1/TRBV3-2|-|TRBJ2-3
CASSQAGLGSADTQYF
TGTGCCAGCAGCCAAGCGGGACTAGGATCCGCAGATACGCAGTATTTT
>-|TRBV7-9|-|TRBJ2-1
CASSPLAPYNEQFF
TGTGCCAGCAGCCCGCTAGCACCTTACAATGAGCAGTTCTTC
>TRBD2|TRBV6-4|-|TRBJ2-3
CASQSGSVSTDTQYF
TGTGCCAGCCAGAGCGGGAGTGTAAGCACAGATACGCAGTATTTT
>-|TRBV7-9|-|TRBJ2-7
CASSIPGQTEQYF
TGTGCCAGCAGCATTCCCGGACAGACCGAGCAGTACTTC
>TRBD2|TRBV7-2|once|TRBJ2-2
CASSLDLLAGGPGELFF
TGTGCCAGCAGCTTAGACCTACTAGCGGGAGGTCCCGGGGAGCTGTTTTTT
>TRBD2|TRBV5-1|-|TRBJ2-7
CASSFAGGVSYEQYF
TGCGCCAGCAGCTTTGCGGGGGGGGTCTCCTACGAGCAGTACTTC
>-|TRBV3-1/TRBV3-2|-|TRBJ1-1
CASSQDGGRRIEAFF
TGTGCCAGCAGCCAAGATGGGGGCCGGAGGATTGAAGCTTTCTTT
>-|TRBV7-8|-|TRBJ2-7
CASSLGTPDYEQYF
TGTGCCAGCAGCTTAGGGACACCTGACTACGAGCAGTACTTC
>TRBD2|TRBV28|-|TRBJ2-1
CASSPRTSGIGDEQFF
TGTGCCAGCAGTCCCCGGACTAGCGGGATAGGCGATGAGCAGTTCTTC
>TRBD2|TRBV7-6|-|TRBJ2-1
CASSSFGGTSGNEQFF
TGTGCCAGCAGCTCCTTTGGAGGTACTAGCGGCAATGAGCAGTTCTTC
>TRBD2|TRBV15|-|TRBJ2-3
CATSRDVLTPVSGSADTQYF
TGTGCCACCAGCAGAGATGTGCTAACTCCCGTTAGCGGGAGTGCAGATACGCAGTATTTT
>-|TRBV14|-|TRBJ2-3
CASSQDTQRNTQYF
TGTGCCAGCAGCCAAGATACGCAGCGGAATACGCAGTATTTT
>-|TRBV11-3|-|TRBJ1-1
CASSSGQGQNTEAFF
TGTGCCAGCAGCTCGGGTCAGGGGCAGAACACTGAAGCTTTCTTT
>-|TRBV9|-|TRBJ2-7
CASSPGQSSYEQYF
TGTGCCAGCAGCCCCGGACAGAGCTCCTACGAGCAGTACTTC
>TRBD2|TRBV2|-|TRBJ2-1
CASSGGVGRATVYNEQFF
TGTGCCAGCAGTGGTGGTGTGGGGAGGGCGACAGTTTACAATGAGCAGTTCTTC
>-|TRBV28|-|TRBJ1-1
CASSLGGDTEAFF
TGTGCCAGCAGCCTCGGAGGGGACACTGAAGCTTTCTTT
>-|TRBV20-1|-|TRBJ2-1
CSASSDYSYNEQFF
TGCAGTGCTAGTTCGGACTACTCCTACAATGAGCAGTTCTTC
>-|TRBV29-1|-|TRBJ2-1
CSVVVRPPYNEQFF
TGCAGCGTTGTAGTCAGGCCCCCCTACAATGAGCAGTTCTTC
>-|TRBV27|-|TRBJ1-4
CASSLQSTNEKLFF
TGTGCCAGCAGTCTTCAGTCAACTAATGAAAAACTGTTTTTT
>TRBD2|TRBV5-6|-|TRBJ2-1
CASSLSGGADEQFF
TGTGCCAGCAGCTTGAGCGGGGGGGCCGATGAGCAGTTCTTC
>TRBD2|TRBV9|-|TRBJ2-3
CASSVTAGGLTDTQYF
TGTGCCAGCAGCGTGACAGCGGGGGGGCTAACAGATACGCAGTATTTT
>TRBD1|TRBV29-1|once|TRBJ2-7
CSAVGQGAGEQYF
TGCAGCGCCGTGGGGCAGGGGGCTGGCGAGCAGTACTTC
>-|TRBV7-9|-|TRBJ1-3
CASSLARPVEGNTIYF
TGTGCCAGCAGCTTAGCGCGTCCGGTGGAAGGAAACACCATATATTTT
>-|TRBV28|-|TRBJ1-2
CASSLVANYGYTF
TGTGCCAGCAGTTTAGTGGCTAACTATGGCTACACCTTC
>TRBD1|TRBV5-1|-|TRBJ1-2
CASSFRQGGGYTF
TGCGCCAGCAGCTTCCGGCAGGGGGGTGGCTACACCTTC